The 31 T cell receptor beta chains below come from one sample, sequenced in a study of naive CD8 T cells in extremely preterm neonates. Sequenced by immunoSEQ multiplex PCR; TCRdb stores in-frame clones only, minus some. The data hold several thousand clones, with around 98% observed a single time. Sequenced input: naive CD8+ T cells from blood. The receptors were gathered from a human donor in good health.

In DNA, the CDR3 is TGTGCCAGCAGCCCCGAGGGAGCTACGCAGTATTTT. Its translation: CASSPEGATQYF. This chain connects TRBV9 to TRBJ2-3; TRBD2 is a possible D gene (5 bases). This CDR3 comprises 12 residues. V was clipped by 4 bases and J by 8 bases, with 11 bases between them. CDR1 and CDR2 from the germline V gene are SGDLS and YYNGEE.

The CDR3 sequence: CASTRDGLNTGELFF. The CDR3 coding sequence is TGTGCCAGCACCCGGGACGGACTAAACACCGGGGAGCTGTTTTTT. The chain is built from TRBV7-9 and TRBJ2-2, with TRBD2 as a possible D gene (6 bases). This CDR3 is built from 15 residues. CDR1 is SEHNR, CDR2 FQNEAQ, per germline (reference sequence). Trimming cost V 7 bases and J 2 bases, with 14 bases left between them. Variable domain in full (rest from reference TRBV7-9 and TRBJ2-2): DTGVSQNPRHKITKRGQNVTFRCDPISEHNRLYWYRQTLGQGPEFLTYFQNEAQLEKSRLLSDRFSAERPKGSFSTLEIQRTEQGDSAMYLCASTRDGLNTGELFFGEGSRLTVL.

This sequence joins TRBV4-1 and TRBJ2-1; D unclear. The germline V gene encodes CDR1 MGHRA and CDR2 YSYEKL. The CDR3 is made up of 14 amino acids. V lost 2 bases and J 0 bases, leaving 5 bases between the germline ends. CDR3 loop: CASSQPGSYNEQFF. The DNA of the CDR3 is TGCGCCAGCAGCCAACCCGGCTCCTACAATGAGCAGTTCTTC.

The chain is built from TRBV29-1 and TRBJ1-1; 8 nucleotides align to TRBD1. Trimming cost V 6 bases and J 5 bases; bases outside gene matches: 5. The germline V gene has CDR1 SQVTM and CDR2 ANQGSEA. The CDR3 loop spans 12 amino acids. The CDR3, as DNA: TGCAGCGTAGGACAGGGAGGGACTGAAGCTTTCTTT. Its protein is CSVGQGGTEAFF.

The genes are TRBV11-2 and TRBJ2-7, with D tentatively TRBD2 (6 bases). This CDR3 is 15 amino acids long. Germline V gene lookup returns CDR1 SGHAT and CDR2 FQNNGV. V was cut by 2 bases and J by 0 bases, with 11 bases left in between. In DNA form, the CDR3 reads TGTGCCAGCAGCTTAAGTGGCGGGGCCTCCTACGAGCAGTACTTC. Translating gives CASSLSGGASYEQYF.

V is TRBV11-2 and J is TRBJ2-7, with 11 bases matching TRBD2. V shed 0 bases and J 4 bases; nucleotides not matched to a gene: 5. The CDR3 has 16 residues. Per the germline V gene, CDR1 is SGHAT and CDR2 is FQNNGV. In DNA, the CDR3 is TGTGCCAGCAGCTTAGACGCTAGCGGGAGGCTTTACGAGCAGTACTTC. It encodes CASSLDASGRLYEQYF.

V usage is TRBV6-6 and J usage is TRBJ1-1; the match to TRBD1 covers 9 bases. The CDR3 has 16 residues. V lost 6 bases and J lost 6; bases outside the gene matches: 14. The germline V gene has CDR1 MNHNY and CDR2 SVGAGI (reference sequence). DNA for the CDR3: TGTGCCAGCAGCCCTTTTCGGGACAGGGTGGATGCTGAAGCTTTCTTT. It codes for CASSPFRDRVDAEAFF.

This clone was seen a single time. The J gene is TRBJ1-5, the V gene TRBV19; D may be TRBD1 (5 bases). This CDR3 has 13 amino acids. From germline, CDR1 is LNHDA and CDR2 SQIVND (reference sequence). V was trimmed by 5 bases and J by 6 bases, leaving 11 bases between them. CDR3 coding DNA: TGTGCCAGTAGTCCGACGGGGGGTCAGCCCCAGCATTTT. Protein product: CASSPTGGQPQHF.

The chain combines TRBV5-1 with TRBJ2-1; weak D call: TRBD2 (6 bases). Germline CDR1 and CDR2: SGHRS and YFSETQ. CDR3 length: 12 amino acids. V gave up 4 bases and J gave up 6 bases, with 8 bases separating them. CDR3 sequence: CASSVSGNEQFF. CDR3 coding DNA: TGCGCCAGCAGCGTTAGCGGCAATGAGCAGTTCTTC.

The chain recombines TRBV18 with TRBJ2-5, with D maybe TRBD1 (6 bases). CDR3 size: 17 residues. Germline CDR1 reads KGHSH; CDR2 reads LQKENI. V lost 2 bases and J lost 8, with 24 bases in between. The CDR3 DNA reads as TGTGCCAGCTCACCAAAATCGCTAGCTGGGGGCCCAGATACCCAGTACTTC. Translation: CASSPKSLAGGPDTQYF.

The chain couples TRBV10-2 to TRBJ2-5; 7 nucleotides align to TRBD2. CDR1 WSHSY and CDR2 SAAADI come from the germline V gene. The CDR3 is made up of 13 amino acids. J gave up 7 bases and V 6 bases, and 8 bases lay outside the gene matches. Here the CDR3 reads CASRDGLGGTQYF. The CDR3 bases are TGCGCCAGCAGGGACGGACTAGGAGGGACCCAGTACTTC.

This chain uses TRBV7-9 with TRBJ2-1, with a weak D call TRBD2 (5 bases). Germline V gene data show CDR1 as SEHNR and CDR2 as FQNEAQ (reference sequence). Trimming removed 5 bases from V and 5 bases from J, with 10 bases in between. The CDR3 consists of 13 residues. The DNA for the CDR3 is TGTGCCAGCAGCCCAGGACTGGACAATGAGCAGTTCTTC. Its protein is CASSPGLDNEQFF.

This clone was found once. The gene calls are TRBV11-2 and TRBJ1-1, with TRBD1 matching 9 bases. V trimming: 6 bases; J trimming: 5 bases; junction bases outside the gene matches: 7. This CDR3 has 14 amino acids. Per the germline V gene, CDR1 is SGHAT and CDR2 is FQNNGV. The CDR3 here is CASREQGARTEAFF. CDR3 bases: TGTGCCAGCAGGGAACAGGGGGCACGTACTGAAGCTTTCTTT.

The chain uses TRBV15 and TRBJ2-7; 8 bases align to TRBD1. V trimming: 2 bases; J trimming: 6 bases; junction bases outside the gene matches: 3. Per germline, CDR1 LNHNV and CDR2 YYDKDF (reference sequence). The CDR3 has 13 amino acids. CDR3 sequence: CATSRLTGAEQYF. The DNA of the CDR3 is TGTGCCACCAGCAGACTGACAGGGGCCGAGCAGTACTTC.

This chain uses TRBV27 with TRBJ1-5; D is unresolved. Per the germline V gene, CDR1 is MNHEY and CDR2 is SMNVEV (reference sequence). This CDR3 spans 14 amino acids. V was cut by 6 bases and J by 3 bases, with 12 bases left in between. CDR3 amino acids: CASSYRGSNQPQHF. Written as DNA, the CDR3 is TGTGCCAGCAGCTACCGAGGGTCCAATCAGCCCCAGCATTTT.

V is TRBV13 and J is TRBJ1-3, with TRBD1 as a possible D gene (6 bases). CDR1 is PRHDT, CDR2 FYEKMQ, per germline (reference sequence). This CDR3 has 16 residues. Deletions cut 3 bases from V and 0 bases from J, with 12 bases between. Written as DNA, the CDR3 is TGTGCCAGCAGCTTCGGGACACTTGTCTCTGGAAACACCATATATTTT. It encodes CASSFGTLVSGNTIYF.

The CDR3 region is CASSHLSGENGYTF. CDR3 coding DNA: TGCGCCAGCAGCCACCTATCAGGGGAAAATGGCTACACCTTC. The chain combines TRBV4-3 with TRBJ1-2; a possible D gene is TRBD1 (6 bases). Germline CDR1 is LGHNA and CDR2 is YSLEER. V was shortened by 3 bases and J by 6 bases, with 14 bases between the two germline ends. CDR3 length: 14 amino acids.

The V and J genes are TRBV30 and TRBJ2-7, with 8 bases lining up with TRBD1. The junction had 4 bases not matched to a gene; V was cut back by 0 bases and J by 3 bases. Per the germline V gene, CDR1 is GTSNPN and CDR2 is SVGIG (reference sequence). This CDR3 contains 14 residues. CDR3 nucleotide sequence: TGTGCCTGGAGTGTCGGACAGGGTCTCTACGAGCAGTACTTC. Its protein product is CAWSVGQGLYEQYF.

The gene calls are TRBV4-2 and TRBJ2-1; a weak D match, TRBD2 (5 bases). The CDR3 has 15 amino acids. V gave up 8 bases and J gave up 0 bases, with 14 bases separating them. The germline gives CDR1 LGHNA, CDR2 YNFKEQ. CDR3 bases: TGTGCCAGCCTTCGGGATTTGGGCTCCTACAATGAGCAGTTCTTC. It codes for CASLRDLGSYNEQFF.

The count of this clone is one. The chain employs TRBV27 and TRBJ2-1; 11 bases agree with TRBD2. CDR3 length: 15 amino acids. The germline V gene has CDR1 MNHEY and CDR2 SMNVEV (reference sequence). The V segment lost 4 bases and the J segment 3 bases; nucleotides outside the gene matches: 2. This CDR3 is CASSSGTSGYNEQFF. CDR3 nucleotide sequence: TGTGCCAGCAGTTCCGGGACTAGCGGCTACAATGAGCAGTTCTTC.

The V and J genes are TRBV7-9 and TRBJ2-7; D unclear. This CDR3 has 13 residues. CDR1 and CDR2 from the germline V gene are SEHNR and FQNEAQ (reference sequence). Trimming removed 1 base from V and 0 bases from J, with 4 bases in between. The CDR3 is CASSLGNSYEQYF. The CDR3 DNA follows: TGTGCCAGCAGCTTAGGTAACTCCTACGAGCAGTACTTC.

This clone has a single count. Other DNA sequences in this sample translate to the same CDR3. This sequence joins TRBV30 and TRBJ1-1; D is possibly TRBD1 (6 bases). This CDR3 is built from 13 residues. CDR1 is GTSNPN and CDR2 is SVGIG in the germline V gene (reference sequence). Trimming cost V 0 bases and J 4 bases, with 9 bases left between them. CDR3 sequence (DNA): TGTGCCTGGAGTGTGGGAGGGGGCACTGAAGCTTTCTTT. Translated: CAWSVGGGTEAFF.

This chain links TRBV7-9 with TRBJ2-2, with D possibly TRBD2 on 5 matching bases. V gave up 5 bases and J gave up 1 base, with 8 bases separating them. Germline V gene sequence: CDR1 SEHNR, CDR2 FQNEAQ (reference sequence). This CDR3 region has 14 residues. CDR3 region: CASSPRGNTGELFF. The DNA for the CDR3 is TGTGCCAGCAGCCCCCGGGGGAACACCGGGGAGCTGTTTTTT.

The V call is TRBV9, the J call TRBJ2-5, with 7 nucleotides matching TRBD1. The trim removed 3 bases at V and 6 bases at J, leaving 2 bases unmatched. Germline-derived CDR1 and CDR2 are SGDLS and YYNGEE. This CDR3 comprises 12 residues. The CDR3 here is CASSGQGQTQYF. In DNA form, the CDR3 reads TGTGCCAGCAGCGGACAGGGCCAGACCCAGTACTTC.

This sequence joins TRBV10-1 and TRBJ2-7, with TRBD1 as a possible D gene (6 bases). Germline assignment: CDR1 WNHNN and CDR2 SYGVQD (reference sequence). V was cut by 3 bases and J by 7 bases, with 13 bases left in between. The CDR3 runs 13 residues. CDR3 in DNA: TGCGCCAGCAGTGATACAGGGTATGGGGAGCAGTACTTC. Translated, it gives CASSDTGYGEQYF.

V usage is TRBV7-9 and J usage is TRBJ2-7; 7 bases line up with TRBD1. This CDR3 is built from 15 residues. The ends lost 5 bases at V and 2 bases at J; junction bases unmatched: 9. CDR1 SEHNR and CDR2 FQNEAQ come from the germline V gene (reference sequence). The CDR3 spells CASSNPGQNPYEQYF. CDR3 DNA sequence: TGTGCCAGCAGCAACCCGGGACAGAATCCCTACGAGCAGTACTTC.

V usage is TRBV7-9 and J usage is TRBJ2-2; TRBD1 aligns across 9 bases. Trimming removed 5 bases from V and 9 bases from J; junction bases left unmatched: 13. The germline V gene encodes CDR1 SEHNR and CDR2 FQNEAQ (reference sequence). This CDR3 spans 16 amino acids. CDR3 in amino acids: CASSPYGQGSPWELFF. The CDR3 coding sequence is TGTGCCAGCAGCCCCTACGGACAGGGGTCCCCCTGGGAGCTGTTTTTT.

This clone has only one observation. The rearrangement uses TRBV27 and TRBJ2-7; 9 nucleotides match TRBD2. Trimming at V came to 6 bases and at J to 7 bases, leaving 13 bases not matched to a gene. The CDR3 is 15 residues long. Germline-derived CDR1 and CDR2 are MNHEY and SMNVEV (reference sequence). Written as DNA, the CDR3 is TGTGCCAGCAGCCCATGGGGAGGCGGGAGGGGGGAGCAGTACTTC. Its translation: CASSPWGGGRGEQYF.

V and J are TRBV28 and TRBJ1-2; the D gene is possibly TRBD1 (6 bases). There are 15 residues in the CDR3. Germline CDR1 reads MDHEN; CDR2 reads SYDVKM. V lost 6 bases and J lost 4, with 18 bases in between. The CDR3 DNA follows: TGTGCCAGCAGACCACCTCTGGGGGCTGGCTATGGCTACACCTTC. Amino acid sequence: CASRPPLGAGYGYTF.

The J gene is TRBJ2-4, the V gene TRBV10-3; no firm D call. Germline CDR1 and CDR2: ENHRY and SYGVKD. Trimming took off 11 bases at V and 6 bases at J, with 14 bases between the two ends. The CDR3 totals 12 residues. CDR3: CAPLEPLNIQYF. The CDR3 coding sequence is TGTGCCCCCCTGGAGCCACTAAACATTCAGTACTTC.

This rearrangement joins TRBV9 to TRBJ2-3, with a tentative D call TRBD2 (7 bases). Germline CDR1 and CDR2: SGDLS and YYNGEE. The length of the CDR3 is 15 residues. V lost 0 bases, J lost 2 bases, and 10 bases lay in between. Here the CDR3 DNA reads TGTGCCAGCAGCGTAGGGGGGGGCACCACAGATACGCAGTATTTT. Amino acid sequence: CASSVGGGTTDTQYF.